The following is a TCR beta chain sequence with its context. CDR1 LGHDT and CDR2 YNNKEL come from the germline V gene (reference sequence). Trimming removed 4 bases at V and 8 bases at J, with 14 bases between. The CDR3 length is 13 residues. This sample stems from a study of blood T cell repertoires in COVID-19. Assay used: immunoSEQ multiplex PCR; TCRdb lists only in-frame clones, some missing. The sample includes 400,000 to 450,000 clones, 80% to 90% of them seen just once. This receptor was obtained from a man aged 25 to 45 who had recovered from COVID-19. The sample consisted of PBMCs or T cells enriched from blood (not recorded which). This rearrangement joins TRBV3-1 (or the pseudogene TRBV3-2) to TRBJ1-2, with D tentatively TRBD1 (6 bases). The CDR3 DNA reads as TGTGCCAGCAGCCGGGGGCTTTCGGAAGGCTACACCTTC. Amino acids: CASSRGLSEGYTF.